This entry describes one T cell receptor (beta chain). Its antigen is not yet known. The record has no base qualities; no much larger clone is one base away. Collaborating institutions collected whole blood in K2EDTA tubes following their own protocols. For TCRbeta analysis, collaborator samples were shipped as frozen whole blood, as isolated PBMCs, or as DNA extracted from either sample type. TCRbeta CDR3 regions were amplified from genomic DNA using the immunoSEQ Assay, a bias-controlled multiplex PCR. The paper's data handling went like this. The number of nucleated cells in each sample was estimated by amplification of reference gene primers within the assay. To quantify the absolute abundance of each unique TCRbeta CDR3 rearrangement, sequence reads were collapsed and filtered. Productive Simpson clonality was computed per sample as the square root of Simpson's diversity index over productive rearrangements. As stored in TCRdb, this immuneACCESS dataset retains in-frame rearrangements with V and J assigned. A fraction of the clones does not appear; measured against another copy, unresolved V genes explain less than half of the discrepancy, and the remainder lacks a known reason. The V and J calls and the clone size are those of that table, but D and trimming were determined from the DNA. The sample records tens of thousands of clones, approximately 91% of which are singletons. Around 36% of the sample rests with the top ten.

For CDR1 and CDR2, the germline V gene lists SGHAT and FQNNGV. V is clipped by 3 bases and J by 1 base, and the sequence between their germline boundaries is 6 bases long. The CDR3, cysteine through phenylalanine, is 13 amino acids long. The retained sequence is limited to the CDR3, 39 bases, with the frame set at the first base. The data are from a study of blood T cell repertoires in COVID-19 (dated by TCRdb to 2020 to 2021). Study-wide context: The collaborator samples originated in the United States, Italy and Spain and spanned the acute and convalescent phases of COVID-19. Subjects who had been exposed to COVID-19, were actively infected with it, or had recovered from it provided the deeply sampled blood TCRbeta repertoires that made up the dataset. The repertoires were released in a freely available public database intended as a resource for research on the immune response to SARS-CoV-2. Samples were obtained from the ongoing ImmuneRACE study (first 160 participants) and from about 1,300 subjects provided by 6 global collaborators. A de-identified subject ID, COVID-19 status, age in years and sex were almost always included in the sample metadata. Where available, HLA class I and class II types were taken from metadata supplied by the sample provider and were not determined by assay-based typing. The prospective study material was composed of cDNA or gDNA derived from T cells, B-cell-depleted T cells, or PBMCs.

What the work shows at the level of the full study, not this receptor alone: The amount of clinical and demographic metadata varied by source and participant and was provided uncurated.

Sequencing used peripheral blood. The sequence is built from TRBV11-2 and TRBJ1-1, with the D gene uncertain. The receptor comes from a man between 65 and 79 years old with active COVID-19. The DNA reads as follows: TGTGCCAGCAGCTTTAACTCGAACACTGAAGCTTTCTTT. This is translated as CASSFNSNTEAFF.